This is a list of T cell receptor beta chains from one sample in a study of blood T cell repertoires in COVID-19. The table came from immunoSEQ multiplex PCR; TCRdb's copy has only in-frame clones and leaves some out. Found here are roughly 290,000 clones, around 90% of them singletons; the top ten hold 1.5% to 2%. The sample comprised PBMCs or T cells enriched from blood (not recorded which). These TCRs come from a woman aged 18-29 years with acute COVID-19. The CDR3 runs from the conserved cysteine through the conserved F or W. The D gene is left open where the match is weak. Not all rows give a size; the values are once, few, many and, for expanded clones, a class.

d_call,j_call,v_call,clone_size,cdr3_aa,cdr3_nt
TRBD2,TRBJ2-2,TRBV13,.,CASSRYSTSGRIGGELFF,TGTGCCAGCAGCAGATATTCGACTAGCGGGAGAATAGGCGGGGAGCTGTTTTTT
TRBD2,TRBJ2-3,TRBV5-1,.,CASSTGTSAYTDTQYF,TGCGCCAGCAGCACGGGGACTAGCGCCTACACAGATACGCAGTATTTT
TRBD2,TRBJ2-2,TRBV14,.,CASSPYSGRASAGELFF,TGTGCCAGCAGCCCCTACAGCGGGAGGGCCTCGGCCGGGGAGCTGTTTTTT
TRBD1,TRBJ1-2,TRBV3-1/TRBV3-2,.,CASSQPGTGYGYTF,TGTGCCAGCAGCCAACCCGGGACAGGATATGGCTACACCTTC
.,TRBJ1-1,TRBV2,.,CASSDRDLRNTEAFF,TGTGCCAGCAGTGATCGGGACTTAAGGAACACTGAAGCTTTCTTT
TRBD1,TRBJ2-1,TRBV7-9,.,CASVKGQGANEQFF,TGTGCCAGCGTTAAGGGACAGGGGGCCAATGAGCAGTTCTTC
TRBD1,TRBJ1-2,TRBV30,.,CAWSYRGYGYTF,TGTGCCTGGAGTTACAGGGGCTATGGCTACACCTTC
.,TRBJ1-6,TRBV28,.,CASSLWRASNSPLHF,TGTGCCAGCAGTTTATGGAGGGCCTCTAATTCACCCCTCCACTTT
.,TRBJ1-1,TRBV27,.,CASSPRHGSEAFF,TGTGCCAGCAGTCCACGACATGGGTCTGAAGCTTTCTTT
.,TRBJ1-3,TRBV4-2,.,CASSQELVGADTIYF,TGTGCCAGCAGCCAGGAGTTAGTAGGGGCTGACACCATATATTTT
.,TRBJ2-1,TRBV4-1,.,CASSQDLGPLYNEQFF,TGCGCCAGCAGCCAAGATTTGGGGCCCCTTTACAATGAGCAGTTCTTC
TRBD1,TRBJ1-2,TRBV6-5,once,CASSSTGNYGYTF,TGTGCCAGCAGCTCGACAGGGAACTATGGCTACACCTTC
TRBD2,TRBJ2-1,TRBV2,once,CASSGAGVNEQFF,TGTGCCAGCAGTGGAGCGGGAGTCAATGAGCAGTTCTTC
TRBD2,TRBJ2-1,TRBV27,.,CASRSFITRPSGSINEQFF,TGTGCCAGCAGGTCTTTTATTACCAGGCCTAGCGGGAGCATCAATGAGCAGTTCTTC
TRBD1,TRBJ2-3,TRBV30,.,CAWNPDRVGDTQYF,TGTGCCTGGAACCCGGACAGGGTGGGGGATACGCAGTATTTT
.,TRBJ2-7,TRBV18,.,CASSAPGQPYEQYF,TGTGCCAGCTCAGCCCCGGGACAACCCTACGAGCAGTACTTC
TRBD2,TRBJ2-2,TRBV5-4,many,CASSEPSGRENTGELFF,TGTGCCAGCAGCGAGCCTAGCGGGAGAGAGAACACCGGGGAGCTGTTTTTT
.,TRBJ2-1,TRBV5-1,.,CASAYVPNNEQFF,TGCGCCAGCGCCTACGTGCCCAACAATGAGCAGTTCTTC
.,TRBJ2-7,TRBV10-3,.,CAISGAGGYEQYF,TGTGCCATCAGTGGGGCAGGAGGGTACGAGCAGTACTTC
.,TRBJ1-6,TRBV28,many,CASSLSLGSHRRSPLHF,TGTGCCAGCAGTTTATCCCTCGGGTCCCATAGGAGGTCACCCCTCCACTTT
.,TRBJ2-1,TRBV7-2,.,CASSLRGTTHDYNEQFF,TGTGCCAGCAGCCTCCGGGGGACCACCCACGACTACAATGAGCAGTTCTTC
.,TRBJ2-7,TRBV5-4,.,CASSLPLQGYEQYF,TGTGCCAGCAGCCTCCCTCTACAGGGCTACGAGCAGTACTTC
TRBD1,TRBJ2-1,TRBV25-1,.,CASSGQLVYNEQFF,TGTGCCAGCTCGGGACAGCTAGTATACAATGAGCAGTTCTTC
.,TRBJ1-6,TRBV6-5,few,CASSYRGGPLHF,TGTGCCAGCAGTTACCGGGGAGGACCCCTCCACTTT
TRBD1,TRBJ2-1,TRBV6-9,.,CASSFEDRIYNEQFF,TGTGCCAGCAGTTTTGAGGACAGGATCTACAATGAGCAGTTCTTC
.,TRBJ2-7,TRBV15,.,CATSDRTRFGEQYF,TGTGCCACCAGCGACAGGACTAGGTTCGGGGAGCAGTACTTC
TRBD1,TRBJ2-2,TRBV7-2,.,CASSLAPDRAGELFF,TGTGCCAGCAGCTTAGCTCCTGACAGGGCCGGGGAGCTGTTTTTT
.,TRBJ1-2,TRBV7-9,.,CASSLGQLYGYTF,TGTGCCAGCAGCTTGGGGCAGTTGTATGGCTACACCTTC
TRBD2,TRBJ2-7,TRBV7-8,.,CASSLEVAGGVSYEQYF,TGTGCCAGCAGCTTAGAGGTAGCGGGAGGGGTCTCCTACGAGCAGTACTTC
TRBD1,TRBJ2-5,TRBV5-4,.,CASSLGIDRGGAETQYF,TGTGCCAGCAGCTTGGGAATAGACAGGGGTGGGGCAGAGACCCAGTACTTC
TRBD2,TRBJ2-1,TRBV24-1,once,CATSDLQGLFNEQFF,TGTGCCACCAGTGATTTGCAGGGACTATTCAATGAGCAGTTCTTC
TRBD2,TRBJ2-2,TRBV5-4,.,CASSLNGLAGKDTGELFF,TGTGCCAGCAGCTTGAACGGGCTAGCGGGAAAGGACACCGGGGAGCTGTTTTTT
TRBD1,TRBJ2-3,TRBV5-1,.,CASSLGTGRDTQYF,TGCGCCAGCAGCTTGGGGACAGGACGAGATACGCAGTATTTT
TRBD2,TRBJ2-1,TRBV7-9,.,CASSSDEWTSGNNEQFF,TGTGCCAGCAGCTCCGACGAATGGACTAGCGGGAACAATGAGCAGTTCTTC
.,TRBJ1-1,TRBV5-1,once,CASSLTSGVPNTEAFF,TGCGCCAGCAGCTTGACGTCGGGGGTTCCGAACACTGAAGCTTTCTTT
.,TRBJ1-1,TRBV28,.,CASRGGARNTEAFF,TGTGCCAGCAGGGGCGGGGCAAGGAACACTGAAGCTTTCTTT
.,TRBJ2-1,TRBV4-1,.,CASSQDYGQIYNEQFF,TGCGCCAGCAGCCAAGATTATGGACAGATTTACAATGAGCAGTTCTTC
TRBD1,TRBJ1-6,TRBV11-2,.,CASRGQGHNSPLHF,TGTGCCAGTAGGGGACAGGGGCATAATTCACCCCTCCACTTT
.,TRBJ2-7,TRBV2,.,CASSTTGDYEQYF,TGTGCCAGCAGTACAACCGGGGACTACGAGCAGTACTTC
TRBD1,TRBJ1-3,TRBV4-1,.,CASSRRRDRGSGNTIYF,TGCGCCAGCAGCCGACGGCGAGACAGGGGGTCTGGAAACACCATATATTTT
TRBD1,TRBJ2-2,TRBV28,.,CASSLWGQGNTGELFF,TGTGCCAGCAGTTTATGGGGACAGGGCAACACCGGGGAGCTGTTTTTT
.,TRBJ1-1,TRBV11-2,.,CASSLEFGSRETEAFF,TGTGCCAGCAGCTTAGAATTCGGGTCCCGCGAGACTGAAGCTTTCTTT
.,TRBJ2-3,TRBV5-1,.,CASSSYNTDTQYF,TGCGCCAGCAGCTCATACAACACAGATACGCAGTATTTT
TRBD1,TRBJ2-5,TRBV7-2,.,CASSLTGGQETQYF,TGTGCCAGCAGCTTGACAGGGGGTCAAGAGACCCAGTACTTC
TRBD2,TRBJ2-1,TRBV10-3,.,CAISESSGTIHFKTSEGSYNEQFF,TGTGCCATCAGTGAGTCGTCTGGGACGATACACTTCAAGACTAGCGAGGGCTCCTACAATGAGCAGTTCTTC
.,TRBJ2-5,TRBV21-1,.,CARTTRNPAPVTETQYF,TGTGCCAGAACGACTAGGAATCCAGCCCCCGTCACGGAGACCCAGTACTTC
.,TRBJ1-4,TRBV4-1,.,CASSHQGYNEKLFF,TGCGCCAGCAGCCATCAGGGCTATAATGAAAAACTGTTTTTT
.,TRBJ2-3,TRBV20-1,.,CSASLTDTQYF,TGCAGTGCTAGCCTCACAGATACGCAGTATTTT
TRBD1,TRBJ1-6,TRBV11-2,.,CASSPRQGSSPLHF,TGTGCCAGCAGCCCTAGACAGGGCAGTTCACCCCTCCACTTT
.,TRBJ1-6,TRBV27,.,CASSLGPLNSPLHF,TGTGCCAGCAGTTTGGGGCCTCTCAATTCACCCCTCCACTTT
.,TRBJ2-3,TRBV27,once,CASTLVGQHTDTQYF,TGTGCCAGCACCCTTGTGGGACAACACACAGATACGCAGTATTTT
.,TRBJ1-6,TRBV27,.,CASSVNQGLSEPLHF,TGTGCCAGCAGTGTAAACCAGGGTTTAAGTGAACCCCTCCACTTT
.,TRBJ2-7,TRBV5-1,.,CASSLSTTSLEQYF,TGCGCCAGCAGCTTGAGTACCACCTCCCTAGAGCAGTACTTC
TRBD1,TRBJ2-7,TRBV5-1,.,CASTLGTAYEQYF,TGCGCCAGCACCTTAGGGACAGCCTACGAGCAGTACTTC
.,TRBJ1-2,TRBV19,.,CASSPVYNYGYTF,TGTGCCAGTAGCCCGGTGTATAACTATGGCTACACCTTC